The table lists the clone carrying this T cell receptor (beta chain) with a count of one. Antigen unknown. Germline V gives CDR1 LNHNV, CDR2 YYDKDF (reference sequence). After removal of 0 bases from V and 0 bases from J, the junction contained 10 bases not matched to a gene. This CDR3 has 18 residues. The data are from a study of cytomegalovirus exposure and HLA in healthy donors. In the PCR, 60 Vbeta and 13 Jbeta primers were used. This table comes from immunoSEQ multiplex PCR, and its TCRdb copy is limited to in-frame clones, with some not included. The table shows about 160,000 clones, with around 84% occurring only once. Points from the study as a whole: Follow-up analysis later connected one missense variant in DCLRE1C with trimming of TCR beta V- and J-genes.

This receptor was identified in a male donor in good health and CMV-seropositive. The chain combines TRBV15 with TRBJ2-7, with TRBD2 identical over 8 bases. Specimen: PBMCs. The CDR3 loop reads CATSRDLSGGTTSYEQYF. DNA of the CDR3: TGTGCCACCAGCAGAGATCTAAGCGGGGGCACTACCTCCTACGAGCAGTACTTC.